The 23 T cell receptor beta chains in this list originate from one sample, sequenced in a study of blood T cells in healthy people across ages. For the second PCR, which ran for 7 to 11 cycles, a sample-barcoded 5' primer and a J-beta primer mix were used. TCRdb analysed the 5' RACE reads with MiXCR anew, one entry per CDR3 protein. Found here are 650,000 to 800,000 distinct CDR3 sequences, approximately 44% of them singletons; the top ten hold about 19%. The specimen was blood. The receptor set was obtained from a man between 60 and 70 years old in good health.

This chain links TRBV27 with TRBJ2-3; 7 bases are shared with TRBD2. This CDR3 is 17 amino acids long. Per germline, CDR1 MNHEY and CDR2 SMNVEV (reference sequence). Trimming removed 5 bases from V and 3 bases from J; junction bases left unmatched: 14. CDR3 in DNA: TGTGCCAGCAGTCCCGGACGGGGGGATGTCAGAACAGATACGCAGTATTTT. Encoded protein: CASSPGRGDVRTDTQYF.

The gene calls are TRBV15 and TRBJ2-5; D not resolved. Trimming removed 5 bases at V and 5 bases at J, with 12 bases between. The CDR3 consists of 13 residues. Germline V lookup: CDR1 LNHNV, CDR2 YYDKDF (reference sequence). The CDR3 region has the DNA TGTGCCACCAGCGTCTCTAGGTGGGAGACCCAGTACTTC. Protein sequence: CATSVSRWETQYF.

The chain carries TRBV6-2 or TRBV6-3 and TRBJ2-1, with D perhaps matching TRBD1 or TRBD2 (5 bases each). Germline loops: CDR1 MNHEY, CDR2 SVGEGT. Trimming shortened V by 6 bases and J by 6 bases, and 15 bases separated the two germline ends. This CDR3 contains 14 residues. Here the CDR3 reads CASRTSGRGNEQFF. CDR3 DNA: TGTGCCAGCAGAACATCGGGACGAGGCAATGAGCAGTTCTTC.

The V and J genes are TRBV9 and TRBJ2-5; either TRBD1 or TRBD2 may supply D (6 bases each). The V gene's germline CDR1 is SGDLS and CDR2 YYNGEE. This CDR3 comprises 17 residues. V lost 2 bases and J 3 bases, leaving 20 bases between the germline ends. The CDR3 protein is CASSVDPIGGTKETQYF. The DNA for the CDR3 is TGTGCCAGCAGCGTCGATCCTATTGGGGGGACAAAAGAGACCCAGTACTTC.

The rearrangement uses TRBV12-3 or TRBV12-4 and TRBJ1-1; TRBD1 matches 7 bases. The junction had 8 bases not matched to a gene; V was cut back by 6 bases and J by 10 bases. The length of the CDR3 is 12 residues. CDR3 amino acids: CASREQGGVAFF. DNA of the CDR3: TGTGCCAGCAGGGAACAAGGGGGCGTAGCTTTCTTT.

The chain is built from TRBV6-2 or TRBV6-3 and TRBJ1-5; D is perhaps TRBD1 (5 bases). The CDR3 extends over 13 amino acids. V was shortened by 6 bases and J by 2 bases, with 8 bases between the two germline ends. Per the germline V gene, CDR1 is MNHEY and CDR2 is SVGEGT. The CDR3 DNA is TGTGCCAGCAGGGGGCCGGGCAATCAGCCCCAGCATTTT. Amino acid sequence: CASRGPGNQPQHF.

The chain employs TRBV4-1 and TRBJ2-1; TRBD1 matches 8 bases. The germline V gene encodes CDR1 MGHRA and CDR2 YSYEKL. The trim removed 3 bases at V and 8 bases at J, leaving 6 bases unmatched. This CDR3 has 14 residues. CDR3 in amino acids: CASSHIQTGDEQFF. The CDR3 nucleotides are TGCGCCAGCAGCCACATACAGACAGGGGATGAGCAGTTCTTC.

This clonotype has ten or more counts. The CDR3 loop is CAISAGADQETQYF. For the CDR3, the DNA is TGTGCCATCTCGGCGGGGGCCGACCAAGAGACCCAGTACTTC. The V gene is TRBV10-3, the J gene TRBJ2-5, with D tentatively TRBD2 (7 bases). The germline V and J ends were trimmed by 8 bases and 0 bases, with 13 bases remaining between them. The CDR3 has 14 residues. CDR1 is ENHRY and CDR2 is SYGVKD in the germline V gene.

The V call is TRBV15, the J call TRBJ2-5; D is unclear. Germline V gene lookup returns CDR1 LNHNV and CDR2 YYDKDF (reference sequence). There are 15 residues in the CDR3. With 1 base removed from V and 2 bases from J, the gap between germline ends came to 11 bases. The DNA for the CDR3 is TGTGCCACCAGCAGAGTCTTAGATATGCAAGAGACCCAGTACTTC. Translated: CATSRVLDMQETQYF.

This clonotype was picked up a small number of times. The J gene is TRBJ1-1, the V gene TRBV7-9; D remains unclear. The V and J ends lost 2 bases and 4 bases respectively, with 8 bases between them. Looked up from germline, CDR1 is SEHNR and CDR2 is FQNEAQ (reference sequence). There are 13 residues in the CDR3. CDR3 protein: CASSLWEVTEAFF. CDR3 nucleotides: TGTGCCAGCAGCTTATGGGAGGTCACTGAAGCTTTCTTT.

The CDR3 DNA sequence: TGTGCCAGCAGCCCTGCGCTCCACGAGCAGTACTTC. Its translation: CASSPALHEQYF. The chain couples TRBV7-9 to TRBJ2-7; no clear D. The length of the CDR3 is 12 residues. The V gene's germline CDR1 is SEHNR and CDR2 FQNEAQ (reference sequence). The V end lost 5 bases, the J end lost 5 bases, and 10 bases lay between the germline ends.

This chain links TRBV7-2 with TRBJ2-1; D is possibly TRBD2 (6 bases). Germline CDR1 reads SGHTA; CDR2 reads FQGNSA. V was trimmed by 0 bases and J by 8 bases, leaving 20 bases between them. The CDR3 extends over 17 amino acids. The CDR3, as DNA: TGTGCCAGCAGCTTAGCCTGGACTAAGACATATTATGATGAGCAGTTCTTC. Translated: CASSLAWTKTYYDEQFF.

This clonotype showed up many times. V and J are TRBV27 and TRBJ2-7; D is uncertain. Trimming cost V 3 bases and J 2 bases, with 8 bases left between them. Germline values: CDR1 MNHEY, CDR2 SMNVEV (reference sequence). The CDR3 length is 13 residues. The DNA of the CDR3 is TGTGCCAGCAGTTTGAGAGGTGCCTACGAGCAGTACTTC. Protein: CASSLRGAYEQYF.

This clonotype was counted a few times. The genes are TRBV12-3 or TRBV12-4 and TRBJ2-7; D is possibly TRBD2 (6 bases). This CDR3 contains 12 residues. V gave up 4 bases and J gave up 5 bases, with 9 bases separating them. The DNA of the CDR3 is TGTGCCAGCAGTTCAGGAGGGGACGAGCAGTACTTC. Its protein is CASSSGGDEQYF.

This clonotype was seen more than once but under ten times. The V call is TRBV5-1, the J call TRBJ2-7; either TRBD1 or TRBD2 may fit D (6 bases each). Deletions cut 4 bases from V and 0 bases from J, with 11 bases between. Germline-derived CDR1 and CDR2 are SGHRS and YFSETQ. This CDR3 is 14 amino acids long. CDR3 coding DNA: TGCGCCAGCAGCAAAGGGGGGCCCTCCTACGAGCAGTACTTC. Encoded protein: CASSKGGPSYEQYF.

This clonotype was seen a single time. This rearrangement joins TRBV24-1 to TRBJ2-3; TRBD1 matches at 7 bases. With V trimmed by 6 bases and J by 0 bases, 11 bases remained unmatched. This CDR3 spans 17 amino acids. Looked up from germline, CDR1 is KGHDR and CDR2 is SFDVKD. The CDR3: CATSTRDSGSSTDTQYF. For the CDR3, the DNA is TGTGCCACCAGTACCCGGGACAGCGGATCAAGCACAGATACGCAGTATTTT.

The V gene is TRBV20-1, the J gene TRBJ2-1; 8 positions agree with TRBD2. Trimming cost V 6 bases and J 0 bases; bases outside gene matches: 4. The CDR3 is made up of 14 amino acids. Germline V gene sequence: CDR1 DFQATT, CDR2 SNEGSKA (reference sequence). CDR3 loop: CSAGGTSSYNEQFF. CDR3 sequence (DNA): TGCAGTGCCGGAGGGACTAGCTCCTACAATGAGCAGTTCTTC.

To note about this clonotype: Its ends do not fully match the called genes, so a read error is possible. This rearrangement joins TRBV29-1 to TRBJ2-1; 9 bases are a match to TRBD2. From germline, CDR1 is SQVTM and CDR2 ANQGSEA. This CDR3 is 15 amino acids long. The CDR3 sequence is CSIEDGASGADEQFF. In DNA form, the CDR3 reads TGCAGCATTGAAGATGGGGCTAGCGGGGCGGATGAGCAGTTCTTC.

The CDR3 here is CASSLARAGRPYEQYF. CDR3 DNA sequence: TGTGCCAGCAGTTTAGCGCGGGCGGGGCGACCCTACGAGCAGTACTTC. V gene TRBV12-3 or TRBV12-4 combines with J gene TRBJ2-7, with D maybe TRBD2 (6 bases). V dropped 0 bases and J dropped 2 bases, with 14 bases sitting between them. This CDR3 contains 16 residues.

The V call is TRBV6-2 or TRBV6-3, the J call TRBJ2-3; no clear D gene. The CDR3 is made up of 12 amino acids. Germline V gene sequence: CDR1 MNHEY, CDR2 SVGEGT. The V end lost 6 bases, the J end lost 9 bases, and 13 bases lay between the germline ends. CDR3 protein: CASSPNLITQYF. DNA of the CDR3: TGTGCCAGCAGCCCCAACCTGATAACGCAGTATTTT.

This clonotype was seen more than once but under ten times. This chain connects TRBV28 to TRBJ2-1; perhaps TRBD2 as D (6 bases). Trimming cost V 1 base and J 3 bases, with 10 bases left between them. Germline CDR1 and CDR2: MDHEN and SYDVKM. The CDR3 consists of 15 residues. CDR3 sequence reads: CASSLYPSDYNEQFF. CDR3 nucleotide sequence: TGTGCCAGCAGTTTATATCCTAGCGACTACAATGAGCAGTTCTTC.

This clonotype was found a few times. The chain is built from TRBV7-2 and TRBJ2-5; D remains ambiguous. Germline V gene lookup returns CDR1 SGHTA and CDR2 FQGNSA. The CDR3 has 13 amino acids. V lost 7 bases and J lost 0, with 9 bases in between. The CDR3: CASTPTHQETQYF. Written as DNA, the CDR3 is TGTGCCAGCACCCCAACACACCAAGAGACCCAGTACTTC.

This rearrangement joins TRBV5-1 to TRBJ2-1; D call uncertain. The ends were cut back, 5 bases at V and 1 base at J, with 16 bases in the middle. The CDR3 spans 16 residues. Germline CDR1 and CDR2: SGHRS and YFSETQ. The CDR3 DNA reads TGCGCCAGCAGAAATGGACCAACCAGTTCCTACAATGAGCAGTTCTTC. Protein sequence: CASRNGPTSSYNEQFF.